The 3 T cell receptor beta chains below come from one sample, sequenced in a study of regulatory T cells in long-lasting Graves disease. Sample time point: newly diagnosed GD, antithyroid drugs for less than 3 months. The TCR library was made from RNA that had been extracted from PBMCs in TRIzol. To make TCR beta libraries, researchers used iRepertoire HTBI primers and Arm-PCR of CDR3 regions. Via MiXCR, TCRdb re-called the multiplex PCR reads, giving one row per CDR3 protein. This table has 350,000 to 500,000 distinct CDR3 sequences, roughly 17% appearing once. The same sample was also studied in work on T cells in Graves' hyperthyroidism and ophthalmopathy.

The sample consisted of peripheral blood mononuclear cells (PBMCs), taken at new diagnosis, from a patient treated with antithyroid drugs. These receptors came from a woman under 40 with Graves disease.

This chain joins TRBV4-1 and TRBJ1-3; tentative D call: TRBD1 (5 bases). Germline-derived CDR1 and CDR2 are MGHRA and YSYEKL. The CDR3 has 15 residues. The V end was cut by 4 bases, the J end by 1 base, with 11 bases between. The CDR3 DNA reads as TGCGCCAGCAGCCCAGGGCGGGCATCTGGAAACACCATATATTTT. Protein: CASSPGRASGNTIYF.

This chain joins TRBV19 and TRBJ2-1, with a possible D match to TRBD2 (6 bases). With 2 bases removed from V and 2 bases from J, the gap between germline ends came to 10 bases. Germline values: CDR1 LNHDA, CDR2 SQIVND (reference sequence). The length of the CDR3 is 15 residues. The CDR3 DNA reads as TGTGCCAGTAGTATATTGGGGGAGGCCTACAATGAGCAGTTCTTC. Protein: CASSILGEAYNEQFF.

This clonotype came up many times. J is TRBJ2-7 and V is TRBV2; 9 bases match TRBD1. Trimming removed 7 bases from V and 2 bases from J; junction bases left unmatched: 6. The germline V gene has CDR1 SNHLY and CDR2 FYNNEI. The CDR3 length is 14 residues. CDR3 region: CASNGGQGTYEQYF. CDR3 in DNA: TGTGCCAGCAATGGGGGACAGGGTACCTACGAGCAGTACTTC.